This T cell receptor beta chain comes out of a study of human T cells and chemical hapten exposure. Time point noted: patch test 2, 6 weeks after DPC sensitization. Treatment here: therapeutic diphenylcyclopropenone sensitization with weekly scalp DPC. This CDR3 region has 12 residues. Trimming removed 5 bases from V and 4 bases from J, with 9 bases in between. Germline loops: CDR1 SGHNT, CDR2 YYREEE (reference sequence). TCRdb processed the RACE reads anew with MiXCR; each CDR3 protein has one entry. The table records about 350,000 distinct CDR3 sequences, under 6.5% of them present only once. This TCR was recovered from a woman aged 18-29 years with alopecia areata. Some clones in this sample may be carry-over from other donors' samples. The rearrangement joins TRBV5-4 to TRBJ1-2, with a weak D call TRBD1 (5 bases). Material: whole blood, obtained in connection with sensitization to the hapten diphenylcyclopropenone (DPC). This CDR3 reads CASSTTVYGYTF. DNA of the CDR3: TGTGCCAGCAGTACGACAGTCTATGGCTACACCTTC. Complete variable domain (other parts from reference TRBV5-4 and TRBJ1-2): ETGVTQSPTHLIKTRGQQVTLRCSSQSGHNTVSWYQQALGQGPQFIFQYYREEENGRGNFPPRFSGLQFPNYSSELNVNALELDDSALYLCASSTTVYGYTFGSGTRLTVV.